Included here is one T cell receptor beta chain sequence, with context. No antigen is known for it. Average purity of the negatively selected CD4+ T cells was 97.7%. The sample originates from a study of T cell repertoires and HLA-DP antigens. The data were produced by immunoSEQ multiplex PCR, yet TCRdb's version contains in-frame clones alone and is incomplete. The data hold around 90,000 clones, with about 89% observed a single time. Study-wide results and caveats: Naive and memory CD4+ cells were analysed together, not apart.

The sequenced material came from CD4+ T cells from PBMCs. The sequence derives from a man aged 50-59 years in good health and CMV-seronegative.

The CDR3: CASSPRSDTGANVLTF. CDR3 bases: TGTGCCAGCAGCCCCCGGTCGGACACTGGGGCCAACGTCCTGACTTTC. This chain uses TRBV9 with TRBJ2-6, with TRBD1 as a possible D gene (5 bases). This CDR3 is 16 amino acids long. V was clipped by 4 bases and J by 2 bases, with 13 bases between them. Germline CDR1 reads SGDLS; CDR2 reads YYNGEE.